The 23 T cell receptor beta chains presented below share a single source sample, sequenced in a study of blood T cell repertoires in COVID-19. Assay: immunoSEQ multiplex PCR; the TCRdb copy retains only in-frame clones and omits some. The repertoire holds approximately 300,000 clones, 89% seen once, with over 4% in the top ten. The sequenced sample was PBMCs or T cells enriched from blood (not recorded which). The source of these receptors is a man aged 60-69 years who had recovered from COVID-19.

In DNA form, the CDR3 reads TGTGCCAGCAGATTAGGGCCCGACTACACCTTC. Amino acid sequence: CASRLGPDYTF. The rearrangement joins TRBV28 to TRBJ1-2, with D unclear. Deletions cut 6 bases from V and 10 bases from J, with 12 bases between. The CDR3 loop spans 11 amino acids. CDR1 is MDHEN and CDR2 is SYDVKM in the germline V gene.

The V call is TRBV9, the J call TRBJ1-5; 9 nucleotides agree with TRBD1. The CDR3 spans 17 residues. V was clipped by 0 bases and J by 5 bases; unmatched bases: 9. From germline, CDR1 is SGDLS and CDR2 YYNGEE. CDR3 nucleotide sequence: TGTGCCAGCAGCGTAGACGACAGGGGGGTAGGCTATCAGCCCCAGCATTTT. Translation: CASSVDDRGVGYQPQHF.

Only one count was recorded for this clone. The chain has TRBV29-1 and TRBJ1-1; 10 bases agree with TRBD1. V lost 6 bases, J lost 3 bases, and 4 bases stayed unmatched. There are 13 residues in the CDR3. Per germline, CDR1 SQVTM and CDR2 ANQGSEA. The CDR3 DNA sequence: TGCAGCGTCGGACAGGGGGAGGACACTGAAGCTTTCTTT. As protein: CSVGQGEDTEAFF.

The CDR3 is CASSLTGSSNQPQHF. The CDR3 DNA follows: TGTGCCAGCAGCTTAACAGGGAGCAGCAATCAGCCCCAGCATTTT. The J gene is TRBJ1-5, the V gene TRBV11-2, with TRBD1 as a possible D gene (6 bases). CDR1 and CDR2 from the germline V gene are SGHAT and FQNNGV. The CDR3 length is 15 residues. V dropped 2 bases and J dropped 1 base, with 9 bases sitting between them. Full variable domain (outside the CDR3, taken from reference TRBV11-2 and TRBJ1-5): EAGVAQSPRYKIIEKRQSVAFWCNPISGHATLYWYQQILGQGPKLLIQFQNNGVVDDSQLPKDRFSAERLKGVDSTLKIQPAKLEDSAVYLCASSLTGSSNQPQHFGDGTRLSIL.

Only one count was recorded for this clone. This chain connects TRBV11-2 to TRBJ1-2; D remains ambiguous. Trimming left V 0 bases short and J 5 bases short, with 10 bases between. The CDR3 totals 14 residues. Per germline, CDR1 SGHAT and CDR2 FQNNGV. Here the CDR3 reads CASSLDLSEYGYTF. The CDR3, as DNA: TGTGCCAGCAGCTTAGACCTGTCCGAGTATGGCTACACCTTC.

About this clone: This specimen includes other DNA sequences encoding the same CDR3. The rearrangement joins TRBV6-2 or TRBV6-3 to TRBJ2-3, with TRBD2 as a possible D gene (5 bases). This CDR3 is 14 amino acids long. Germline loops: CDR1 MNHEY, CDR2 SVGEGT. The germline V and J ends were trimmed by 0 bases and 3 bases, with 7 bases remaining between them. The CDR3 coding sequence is TGTGCCAGCAGTTACTCGTCGGGGACAGATACGCAGTATTTT. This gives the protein CASSYSSGTDTQYF.

The DNA of the CDR3 is TGTGCCAGCAGCCCACGATCCGGGACTAGCGGGAGGGCCAAGAATGAGCAGTTCTTC. As protein: CASSPRSGTSGRAKNEQFF. This chain connects TRBV7-2 to TRBJ2-1; 16 nucleotides match TRBD2. Germline lookup yields CDR1 SGHTA and CDR2 FQGNSA. The CDR3 is 19 residues long. V was clipped by 5 bases and J by 7 bases; unmatched bases: 14.

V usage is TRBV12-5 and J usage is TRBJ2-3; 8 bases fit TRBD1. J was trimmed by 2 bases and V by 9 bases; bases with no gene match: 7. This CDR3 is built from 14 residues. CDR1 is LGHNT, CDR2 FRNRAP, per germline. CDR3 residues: CASQGAFPTDTQYF. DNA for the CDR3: TGTGCTAGCCAGGGGGCTTTTCCCACAGATACGCAGTATTTT.

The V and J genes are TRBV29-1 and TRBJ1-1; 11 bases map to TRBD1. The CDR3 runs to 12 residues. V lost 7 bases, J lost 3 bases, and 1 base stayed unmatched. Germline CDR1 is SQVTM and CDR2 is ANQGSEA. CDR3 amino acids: CSGGQGDTEAFF. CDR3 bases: TGCAGCGGGGGACAGGGGGACACTGAAGCTTTCTTT.

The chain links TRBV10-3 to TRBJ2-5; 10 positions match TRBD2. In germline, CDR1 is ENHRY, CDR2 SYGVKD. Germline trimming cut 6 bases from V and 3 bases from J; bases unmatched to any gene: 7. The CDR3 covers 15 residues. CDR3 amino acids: CAIRAGGSREETQYF. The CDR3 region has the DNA TGTGCCATCAGAGCGGGAGGGTCTCGGGAAGAGACCCAGTACTTC.

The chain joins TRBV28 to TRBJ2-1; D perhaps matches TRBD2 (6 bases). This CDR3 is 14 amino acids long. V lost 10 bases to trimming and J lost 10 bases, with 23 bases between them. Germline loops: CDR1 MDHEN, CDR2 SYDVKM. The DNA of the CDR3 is TGTGCCATCGCCCTAGGAGGGGCCCGCGACGAGCAGTTCTTC. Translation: CAIALGGARDEQFF.

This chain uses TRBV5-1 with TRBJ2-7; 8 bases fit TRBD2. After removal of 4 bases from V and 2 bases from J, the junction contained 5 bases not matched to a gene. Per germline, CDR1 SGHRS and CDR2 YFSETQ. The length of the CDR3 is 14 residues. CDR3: CASSPGTSTYEQYF. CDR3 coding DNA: TGCGCCAGCAGCCCCGGGACTAGTACCTACGAGCAGTACTTC.

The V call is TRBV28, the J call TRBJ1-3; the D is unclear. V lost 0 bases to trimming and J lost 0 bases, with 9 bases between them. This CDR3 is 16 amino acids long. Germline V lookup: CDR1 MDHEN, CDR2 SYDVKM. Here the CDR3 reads CASSLWSGDSGNTIYF. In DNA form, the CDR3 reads TGTGCCAGCAGTTTATGGTCCGGAGACTCTGGAAACACCATATATTTT.

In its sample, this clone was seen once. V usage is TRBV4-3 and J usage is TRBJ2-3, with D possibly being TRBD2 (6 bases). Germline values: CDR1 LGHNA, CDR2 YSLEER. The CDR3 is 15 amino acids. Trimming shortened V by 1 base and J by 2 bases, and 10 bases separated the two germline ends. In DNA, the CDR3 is TGCGCCAGCAGCCAAGGACTAGATTACACAGATACGCAGTATTTT. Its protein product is CASSQGLDYTDTQYF.

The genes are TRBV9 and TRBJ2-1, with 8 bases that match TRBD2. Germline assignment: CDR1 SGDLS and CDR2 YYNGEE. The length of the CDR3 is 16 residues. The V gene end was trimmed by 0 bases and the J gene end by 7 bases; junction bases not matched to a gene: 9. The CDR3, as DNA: TGTGCCAGCAGCGTAGTTTCTAGCGGGCGGACTAATGAGCAGTTCTTC. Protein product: CASSVVSSGRTNEQFF.

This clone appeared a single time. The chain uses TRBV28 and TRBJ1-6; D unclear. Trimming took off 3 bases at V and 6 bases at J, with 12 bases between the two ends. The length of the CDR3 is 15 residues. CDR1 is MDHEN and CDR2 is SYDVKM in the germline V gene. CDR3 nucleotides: TGTGCCAGCAGTTTTCCCCGGGAAAGTAATTCACCCCTCCACTTT. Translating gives CASSFPRESNSPLHF.

CDR3 amino acids: CASSQVSGTRQFF. The CDR3 DNA is TGCGCCAGCAGCCAAGTGTCCGGGACTAGACAGTTCTTC. This rearrangement joins TRBV4-1 to TRBJ2-1, with 8 bases aligning to TRBD2. Germline V gives CDR1 MGHRA, CDR2 YSYEKL. V lost 1 base to trimming and J lost 13 bases; unmatched junction nucleotides: 6. This CDR3 has 13 residues.

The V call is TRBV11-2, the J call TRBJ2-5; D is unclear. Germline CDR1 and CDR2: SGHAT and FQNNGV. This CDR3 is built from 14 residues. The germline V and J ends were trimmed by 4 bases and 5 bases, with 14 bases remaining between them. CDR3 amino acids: CASSYRPGWETQYF. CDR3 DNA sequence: TGTGCCAGCAGCTACCGACCCGGGTGGGAGACCCAGTACTTC.

CDR3 in DNA: TGTGCCACCCGACAGGGGGCGAACTATGGCTACACCTTC. Translating gives CATRQGANYGYTF. The V and J genes are TRBV28 and TRBJ1-2; 10 bases match TRBD1. The germline V gene encodes CDR1 MDHEN and CDR2 SYDVKM. This CDR3 has 13 amino acids. V dropped 10 bases and J dropped 2; count of bases not matched to a gene: 4.

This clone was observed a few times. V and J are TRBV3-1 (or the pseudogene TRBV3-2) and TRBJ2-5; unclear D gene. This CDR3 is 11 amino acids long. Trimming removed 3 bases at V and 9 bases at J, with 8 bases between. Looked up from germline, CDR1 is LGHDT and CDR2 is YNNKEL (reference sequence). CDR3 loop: CASSHLGAQYF. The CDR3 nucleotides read TGTGCCAGCAGCCACCTTGGAGCCCAGTACTTC.

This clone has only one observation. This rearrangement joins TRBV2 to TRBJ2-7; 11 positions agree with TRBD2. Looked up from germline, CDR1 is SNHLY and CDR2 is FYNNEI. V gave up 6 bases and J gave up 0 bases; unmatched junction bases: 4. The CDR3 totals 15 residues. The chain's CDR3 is CASRASGRLSYEQYF. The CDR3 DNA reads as TGTGCCAGCAGGGCTAGCGGGAGGCTCTCCTACGAGCAGTACTTC.

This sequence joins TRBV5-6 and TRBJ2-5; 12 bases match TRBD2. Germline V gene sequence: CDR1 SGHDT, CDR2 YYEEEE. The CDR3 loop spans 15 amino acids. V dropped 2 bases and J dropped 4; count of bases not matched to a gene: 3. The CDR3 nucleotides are TGTGCCAGCAGCTTCGAACTAGCGGGAGGAGAGACCCAGTACTTC. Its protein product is CASSFELAGGETQYF. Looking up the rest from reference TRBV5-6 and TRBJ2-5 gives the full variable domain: DAGVTQSPTHLIKTRGQQVTLRCSPKSGHDTVSWYQQALGQGPQFIFQYYEEEERQRGNFPDRFSGHQFPNYSSELNVNALLLGDSALYLCASSFELAGGETQYFGPGTRLLVL.

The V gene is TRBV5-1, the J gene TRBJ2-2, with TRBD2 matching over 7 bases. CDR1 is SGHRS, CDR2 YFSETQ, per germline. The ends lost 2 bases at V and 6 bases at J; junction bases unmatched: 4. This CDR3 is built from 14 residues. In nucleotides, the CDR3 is TGCGCCAGCAGCTTAAAGACTAGCCCCGGGGAGCTGTTTTTT. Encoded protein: CASSLKTSPGELFF.